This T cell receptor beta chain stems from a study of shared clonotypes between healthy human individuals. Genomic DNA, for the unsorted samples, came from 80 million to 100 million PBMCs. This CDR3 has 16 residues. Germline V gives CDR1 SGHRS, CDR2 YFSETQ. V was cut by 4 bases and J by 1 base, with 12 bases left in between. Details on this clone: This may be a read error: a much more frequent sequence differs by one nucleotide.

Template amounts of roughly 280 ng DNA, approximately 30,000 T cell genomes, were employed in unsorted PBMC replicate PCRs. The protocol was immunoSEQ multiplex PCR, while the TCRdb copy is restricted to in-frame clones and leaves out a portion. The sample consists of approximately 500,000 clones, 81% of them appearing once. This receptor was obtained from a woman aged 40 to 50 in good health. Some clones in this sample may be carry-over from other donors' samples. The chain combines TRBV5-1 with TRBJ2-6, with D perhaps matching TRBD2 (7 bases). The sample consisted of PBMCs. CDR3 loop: CASSTGGPSGANVLTF. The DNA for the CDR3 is TGCGCCAGCAGCACCGGGGGGCCTTCTGGGGCCAACGTCCTGACTTTC.